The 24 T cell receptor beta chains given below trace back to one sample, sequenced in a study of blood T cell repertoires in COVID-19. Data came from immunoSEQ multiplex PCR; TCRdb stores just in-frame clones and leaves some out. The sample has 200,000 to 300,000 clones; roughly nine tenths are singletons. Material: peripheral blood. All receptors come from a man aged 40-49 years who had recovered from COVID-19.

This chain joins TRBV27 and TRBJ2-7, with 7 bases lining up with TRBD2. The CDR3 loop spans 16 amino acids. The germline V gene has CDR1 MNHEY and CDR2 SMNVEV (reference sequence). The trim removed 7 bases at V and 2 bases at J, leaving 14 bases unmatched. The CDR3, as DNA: TGTGCCAGCACCCCCGCGATCGGGGGGAAGGCCTACGAGCAGTACTTC. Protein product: CASTPAIGGKAYEQYF.

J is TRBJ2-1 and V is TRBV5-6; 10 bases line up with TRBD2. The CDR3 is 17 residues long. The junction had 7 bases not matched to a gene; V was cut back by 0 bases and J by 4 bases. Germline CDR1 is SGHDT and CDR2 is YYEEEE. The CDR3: CASSLVAGGLLYNEQFF. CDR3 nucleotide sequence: TGTGCCAGCAGCTTGGTAGCGGGAGGTCTATTATACAATGAGCAGTTCTTC.

The CDR3: CASGGLGRVTDTQYF. The CDR3 DNA is TGTGCCAGCGGGGGACTAGGGAGGGTCACAGATACGCAGTATTTT. The chain combines TRBV2 with TRBJ2-3; 8 bases agree with TRBD2. With 8 bases clipped from V and 2 bases from J, the junction kept 9 bases outside the gene matches. Per germline, CDR1 SNHLY and CDR2 FYNNEI. The CDR3 totals 15 residues.

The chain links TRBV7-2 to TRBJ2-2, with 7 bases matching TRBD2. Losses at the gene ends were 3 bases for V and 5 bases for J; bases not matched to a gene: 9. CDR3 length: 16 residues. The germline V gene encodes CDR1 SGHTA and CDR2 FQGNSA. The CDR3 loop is CASSFQRGYSTGELFF. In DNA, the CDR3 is TGTGCCAGCAGCTTTCAGCGGGGCTACTCAACCGGGGAGCTGTTTTTT.

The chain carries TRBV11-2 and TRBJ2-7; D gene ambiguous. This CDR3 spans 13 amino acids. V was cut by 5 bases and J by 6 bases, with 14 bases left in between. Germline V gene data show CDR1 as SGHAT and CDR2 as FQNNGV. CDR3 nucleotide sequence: TGTGCCAGCAGCCAAGACTTGCGAGGCGAGCAGTACTTC. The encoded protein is CASSQDLRGEQYF.

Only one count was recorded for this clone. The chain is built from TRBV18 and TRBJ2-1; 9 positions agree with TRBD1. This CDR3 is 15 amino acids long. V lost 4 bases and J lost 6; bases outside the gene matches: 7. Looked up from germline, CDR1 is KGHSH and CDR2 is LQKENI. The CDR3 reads CASSQTGQGANEQFF. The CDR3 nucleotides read TGTGCCAGCTCACAAACGGGACAGGGCGCCAATGAGCAGTTCTTC.

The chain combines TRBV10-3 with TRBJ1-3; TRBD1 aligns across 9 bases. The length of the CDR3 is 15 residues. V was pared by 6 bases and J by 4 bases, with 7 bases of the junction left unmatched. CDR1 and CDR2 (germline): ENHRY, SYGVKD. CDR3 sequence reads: CAIRGQGLGGNTIYF. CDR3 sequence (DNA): TGTGCCATCAGGGGACAGGGCCTAGGGGGAAACACCATATATTTT.

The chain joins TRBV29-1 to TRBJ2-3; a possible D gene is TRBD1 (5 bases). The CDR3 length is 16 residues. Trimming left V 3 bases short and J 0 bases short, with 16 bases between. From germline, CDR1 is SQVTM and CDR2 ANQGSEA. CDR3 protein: CSVDRVRWASTDTQYF. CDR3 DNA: TGCAGCGTTGACAGGGTTCGGTGGGCTAGCACAGATACGCAGTATTTT.

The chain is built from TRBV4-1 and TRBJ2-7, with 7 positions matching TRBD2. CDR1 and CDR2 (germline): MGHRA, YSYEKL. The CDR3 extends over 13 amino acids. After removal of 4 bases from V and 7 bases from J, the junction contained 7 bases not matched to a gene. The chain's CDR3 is CASSPQGGREQYF. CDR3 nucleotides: TGCGCCAGCAGCCCCCAGGGAGGGCGTGAGCAGTACTTC.

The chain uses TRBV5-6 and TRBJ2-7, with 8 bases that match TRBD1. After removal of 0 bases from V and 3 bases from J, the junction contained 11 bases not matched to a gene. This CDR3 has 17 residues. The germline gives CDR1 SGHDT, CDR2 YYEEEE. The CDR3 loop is CASSLGWAVDRDYEQYF. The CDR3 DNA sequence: TGTGCCAGCAGCTTGGGGTGGGCGGTGGACAGGGACTACGAGCAGTACTTC. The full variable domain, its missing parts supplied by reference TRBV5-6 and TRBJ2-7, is DAGVTQSPTHLIKTRGQQVTLRCSPKSGHDTVSWYQQALGQGPQFIFQYYEEEERQRGNFPDRFSGHQFPNYSSELNVNALLLGDSALYLCASSLGWAVDRDYEQYFGPGTRLTVT.

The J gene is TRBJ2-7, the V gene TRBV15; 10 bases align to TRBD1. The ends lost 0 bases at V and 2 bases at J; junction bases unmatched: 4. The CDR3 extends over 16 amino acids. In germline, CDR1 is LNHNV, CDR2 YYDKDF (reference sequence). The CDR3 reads CATSRDRDRGAYEQYF. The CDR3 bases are TGTGCCACCAGCAGAGATAGGGACAGGGGTGCCTACGAGCAGTACTTC.

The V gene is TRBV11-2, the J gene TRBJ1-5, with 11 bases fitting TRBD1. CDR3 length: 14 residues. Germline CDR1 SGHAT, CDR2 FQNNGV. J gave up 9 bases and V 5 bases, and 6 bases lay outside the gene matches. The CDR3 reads CASSLTGTGGPQHF. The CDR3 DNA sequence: TGTGCCAGCAGCCTAACCGGGACAGGGGGGCCCCAGCATTTT.

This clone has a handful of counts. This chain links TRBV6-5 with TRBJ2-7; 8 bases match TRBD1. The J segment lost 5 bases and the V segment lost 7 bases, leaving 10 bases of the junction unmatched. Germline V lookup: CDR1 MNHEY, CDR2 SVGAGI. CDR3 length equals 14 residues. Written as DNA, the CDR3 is TGTGCCAGCAACGAATGGACAGGGCGCGACGAGCAGTACTTC. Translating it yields CASNEWTGRDEQYF.

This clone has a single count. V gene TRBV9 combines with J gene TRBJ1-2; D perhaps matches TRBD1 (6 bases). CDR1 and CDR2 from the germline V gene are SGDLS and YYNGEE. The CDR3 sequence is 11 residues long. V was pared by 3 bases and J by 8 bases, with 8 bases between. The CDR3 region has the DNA TGTGCCAGCAGCGACAGGGCGGGCTACACCTTC. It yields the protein CASSDRAGYTF.

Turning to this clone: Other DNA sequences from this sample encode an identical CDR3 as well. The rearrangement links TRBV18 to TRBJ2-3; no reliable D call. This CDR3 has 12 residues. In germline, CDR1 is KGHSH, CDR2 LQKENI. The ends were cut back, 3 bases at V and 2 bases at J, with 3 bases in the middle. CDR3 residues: CASSPSTDTQYF. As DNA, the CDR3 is TGTGCCAGCTCACCCTCCACAGATACGCAGTATTTT.

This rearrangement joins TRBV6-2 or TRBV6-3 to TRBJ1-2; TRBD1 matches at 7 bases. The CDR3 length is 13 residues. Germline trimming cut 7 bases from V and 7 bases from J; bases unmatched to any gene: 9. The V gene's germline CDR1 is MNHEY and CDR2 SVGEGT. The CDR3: CASIPQGFGGYTF. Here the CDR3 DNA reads TGTGCCAGCATCCCACAGGGGTTCGGTGGCTACACCTTC.

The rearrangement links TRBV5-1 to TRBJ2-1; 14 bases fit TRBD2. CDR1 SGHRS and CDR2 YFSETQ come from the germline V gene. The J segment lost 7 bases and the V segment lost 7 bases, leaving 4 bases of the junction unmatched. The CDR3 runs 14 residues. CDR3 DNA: TGCGCCAGCCGCGGGACTAGCGGGAGTAATGAGCAGTTCTTC. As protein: CASRGTSGSNEQFF.

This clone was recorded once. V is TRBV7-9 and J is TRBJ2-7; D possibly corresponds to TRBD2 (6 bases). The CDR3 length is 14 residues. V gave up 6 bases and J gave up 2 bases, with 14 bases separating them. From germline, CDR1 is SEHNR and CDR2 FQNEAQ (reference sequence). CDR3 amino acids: CASRPGGNAYEQYF. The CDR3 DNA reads TGTGCCAGCAGACCCGGGGGAAATGCCTACGAGCAGTACTTC. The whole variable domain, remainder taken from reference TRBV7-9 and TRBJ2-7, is DTGVSQNPRHKITKRGQNVTFRCDPISEHNRLYWYRQTLGQGPEFLTYFQNEAQLEKSRLLSDRFSAERPKGSFSTLEIQRTEQGDSAMYLCASRPGGNAYEQYFGPGTRLTVT.

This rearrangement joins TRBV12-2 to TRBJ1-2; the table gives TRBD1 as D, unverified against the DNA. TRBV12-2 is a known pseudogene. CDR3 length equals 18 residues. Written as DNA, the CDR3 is TGTGCAAGTCGCTTAGAAGGGGTGACACTTAGAGATAACTATGGCTACACCTTC. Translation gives CASRLEGVTLRDNYGYTF.

In DNA, the CDR3 is TGTGCTAGTGGTTTGTGGACACCCGGAAACCAAGAGACCCAGTACTTC. Its protein is CASGLWTPGNQETQYF. V gene TRBV12-5 combines with J gene TRBJ2-5; TRBD1 is a possible D gene (5 bases). V dropped 2 bases and J dropped 0 bases, with 13 bases sitting between them. The CDR3 is made up of 16 amino acids. Germline CDR1 and CDR2: LGHNT and FRNRAP.

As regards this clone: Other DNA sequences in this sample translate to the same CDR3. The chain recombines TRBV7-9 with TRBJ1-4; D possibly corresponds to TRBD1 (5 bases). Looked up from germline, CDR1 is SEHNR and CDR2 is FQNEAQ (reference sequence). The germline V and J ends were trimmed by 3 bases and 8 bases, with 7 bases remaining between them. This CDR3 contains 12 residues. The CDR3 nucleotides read TGTGCCAGCAGCTTGGGGGGAGAAAAACTGTTTTTT. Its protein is CASSLGGEKLFF.

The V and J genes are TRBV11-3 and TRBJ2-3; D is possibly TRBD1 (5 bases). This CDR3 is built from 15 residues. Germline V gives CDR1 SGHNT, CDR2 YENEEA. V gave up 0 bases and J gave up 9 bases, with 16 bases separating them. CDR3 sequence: CASSLDRGWTSTQYF. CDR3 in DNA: TGTGCCAGCAGCTTAGATAGGGGTTGGACCTCGACGCAGTATTTT.

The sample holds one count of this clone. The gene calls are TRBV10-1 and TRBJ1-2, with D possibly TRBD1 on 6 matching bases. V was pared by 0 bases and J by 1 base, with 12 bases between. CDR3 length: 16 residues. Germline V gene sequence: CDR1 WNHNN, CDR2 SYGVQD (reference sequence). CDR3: CASSESTRGDNYGYTF. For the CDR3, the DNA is TGCGCCAGCAGTGAGTCGACCAGGGGCGATAACTATGGCTACACCTTC.

Here the CDR3 reads CATSVGLAANTGELFF. The DNA for the CDR3 is TGTGCCACCAGCGTGGGACTAGCAGCGAACACCGGGGAGCTGTTTTTT. The V and J genes are TRBV15 and TRBJ2-2, with 9 nucleotides matching TRBD2. The germline V gene has CDR1 LNHNV and CDR2 YYDKDF (reference sequence). V trimming: 5 bases; J trimming: 0 bases; junction bases outside the gene matches: 4. The CDR3 totals 16 residues.